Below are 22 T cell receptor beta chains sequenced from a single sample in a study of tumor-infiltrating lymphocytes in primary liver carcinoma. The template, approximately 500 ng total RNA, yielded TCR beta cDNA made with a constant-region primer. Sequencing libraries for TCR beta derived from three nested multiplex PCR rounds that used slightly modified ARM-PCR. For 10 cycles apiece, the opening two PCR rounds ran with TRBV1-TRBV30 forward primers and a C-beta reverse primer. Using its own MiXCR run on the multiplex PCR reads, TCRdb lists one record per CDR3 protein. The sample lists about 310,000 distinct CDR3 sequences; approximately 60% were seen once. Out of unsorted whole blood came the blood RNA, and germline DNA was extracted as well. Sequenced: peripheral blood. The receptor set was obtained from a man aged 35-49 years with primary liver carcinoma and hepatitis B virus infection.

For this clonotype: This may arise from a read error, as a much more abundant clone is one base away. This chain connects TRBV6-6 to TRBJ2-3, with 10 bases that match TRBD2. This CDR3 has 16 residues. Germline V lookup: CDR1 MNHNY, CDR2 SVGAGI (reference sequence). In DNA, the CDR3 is TGTGACAGCAGACTCCCGACTAGCGGGAGCACAGATACGCAGTATTTT. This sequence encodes CDSRLPTSGSTDTQYF.

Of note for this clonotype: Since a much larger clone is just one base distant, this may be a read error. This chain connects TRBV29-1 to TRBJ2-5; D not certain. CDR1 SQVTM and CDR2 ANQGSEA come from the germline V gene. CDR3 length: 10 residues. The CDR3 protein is CSVAEDTQYF. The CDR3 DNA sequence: TGCAGCGTTGCAGAAGATACCCAGTACTTC. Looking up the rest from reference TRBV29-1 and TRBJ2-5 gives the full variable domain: SAVISQKPSRDICQRGTSLTIQCQVDSQVTMMFWYRQQPGQSLTLIATANQGSEATYESGFVIDKFPISRPNLTFSTLTVSNMSPEDSSIYLCSVAEDTQYFGPGTRLLVL.

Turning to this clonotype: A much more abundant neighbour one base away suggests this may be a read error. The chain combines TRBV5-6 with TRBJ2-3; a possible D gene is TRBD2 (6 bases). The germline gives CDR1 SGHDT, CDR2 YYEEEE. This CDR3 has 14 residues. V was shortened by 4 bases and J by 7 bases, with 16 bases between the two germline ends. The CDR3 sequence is CASSRIAGPNTQYF. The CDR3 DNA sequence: TGTGCCAGCAGCCGAATCGCGGGGCCAAATACGCAGTATTTT.

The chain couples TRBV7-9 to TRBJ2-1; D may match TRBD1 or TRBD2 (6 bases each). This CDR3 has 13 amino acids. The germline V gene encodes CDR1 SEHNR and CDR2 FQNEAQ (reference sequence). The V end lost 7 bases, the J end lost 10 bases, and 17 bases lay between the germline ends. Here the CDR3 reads CASTPVGGPEQFF. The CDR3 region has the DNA TGTGCCAGCACCCCGGTGGGGGGCCCCGAGCAGTTCTTC.

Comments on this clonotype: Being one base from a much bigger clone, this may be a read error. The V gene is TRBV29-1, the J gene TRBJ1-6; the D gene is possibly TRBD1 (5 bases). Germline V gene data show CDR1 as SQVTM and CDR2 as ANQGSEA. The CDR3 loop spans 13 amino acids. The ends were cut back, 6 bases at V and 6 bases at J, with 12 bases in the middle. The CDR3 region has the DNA TGCAGCGTACGAGGGACGACTAATTCACCCCTCCACTTT. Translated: CSVRGTTNSPLHF.

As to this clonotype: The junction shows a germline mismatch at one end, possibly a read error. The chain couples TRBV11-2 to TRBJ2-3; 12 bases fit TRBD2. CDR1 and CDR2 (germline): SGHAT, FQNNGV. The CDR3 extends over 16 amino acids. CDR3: CASSLWTSGTADTQYF. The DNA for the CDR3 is TGTGCCAGCAGCTTATGGACTAGCGGGACCGCAGATACGCAATATTTT.

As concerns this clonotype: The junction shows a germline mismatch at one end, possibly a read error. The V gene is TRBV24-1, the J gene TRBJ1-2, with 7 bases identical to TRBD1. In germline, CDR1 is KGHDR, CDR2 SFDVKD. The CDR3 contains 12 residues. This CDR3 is CATSETGYGYTF. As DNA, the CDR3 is TGTGCCACCAGTGAGACAGGGTATGGTTACACCTTC.

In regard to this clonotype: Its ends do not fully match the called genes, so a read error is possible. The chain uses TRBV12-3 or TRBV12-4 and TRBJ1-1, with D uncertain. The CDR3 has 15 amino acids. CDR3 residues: CASSSRTGRTLEAIF. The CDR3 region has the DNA TGTGCCAGCAGTTCGCGGACGGGCAGGACGCTTGAAGCTATCTTT.

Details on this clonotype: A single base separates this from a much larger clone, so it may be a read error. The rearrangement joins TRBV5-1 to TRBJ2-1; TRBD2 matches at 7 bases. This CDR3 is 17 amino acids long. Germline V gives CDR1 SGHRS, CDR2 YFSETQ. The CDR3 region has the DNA TGCGTCAGCAGCCACGGAGGAAGCGGGATTCGTGTTAATGAGCAGTTCTTC. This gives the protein CVSSHGGSGIRVNEQFF.

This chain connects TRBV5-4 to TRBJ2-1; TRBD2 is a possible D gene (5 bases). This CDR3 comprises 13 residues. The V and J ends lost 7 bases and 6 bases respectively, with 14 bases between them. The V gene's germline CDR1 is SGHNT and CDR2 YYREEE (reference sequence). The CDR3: CASAAVGSNEQFF. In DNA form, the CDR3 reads TGTGCCAGCGCGGCTGTGGGGAGCAATGAGCAGTTCTTC.

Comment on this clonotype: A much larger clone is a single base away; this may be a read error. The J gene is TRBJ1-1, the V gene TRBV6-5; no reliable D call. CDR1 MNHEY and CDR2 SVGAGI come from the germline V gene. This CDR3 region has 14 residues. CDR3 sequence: CASSYSAANTEALF. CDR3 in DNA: TGTGCCAGCAGTTACTCTGCAGCCAACACTGAAGCTTTGTTT.

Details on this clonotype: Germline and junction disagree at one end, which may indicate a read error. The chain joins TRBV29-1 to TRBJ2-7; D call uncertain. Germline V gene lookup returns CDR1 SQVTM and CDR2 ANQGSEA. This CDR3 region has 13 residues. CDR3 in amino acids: CSVELVTFHEQYF. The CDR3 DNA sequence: TGCAGCGTTGAATTAGTGACGTTTCACGAGCAGTACTTT.

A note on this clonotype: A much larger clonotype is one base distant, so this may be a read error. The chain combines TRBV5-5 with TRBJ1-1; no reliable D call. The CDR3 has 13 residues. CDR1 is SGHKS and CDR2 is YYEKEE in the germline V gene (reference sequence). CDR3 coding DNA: TGTGCCAGCAGCTGGGCCCTGAACAGTGAAGCTTTCTTT. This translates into CASSWALNSEAFF.

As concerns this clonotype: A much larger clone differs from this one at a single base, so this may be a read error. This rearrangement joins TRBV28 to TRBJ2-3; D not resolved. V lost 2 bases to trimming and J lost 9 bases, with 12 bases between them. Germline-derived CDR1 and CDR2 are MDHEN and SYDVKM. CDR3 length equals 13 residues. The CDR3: CASSLASGDTQYF. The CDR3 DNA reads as TGTGCCAGCAGTTTAGCGAGTGGAGACACGCAGTATTTT.

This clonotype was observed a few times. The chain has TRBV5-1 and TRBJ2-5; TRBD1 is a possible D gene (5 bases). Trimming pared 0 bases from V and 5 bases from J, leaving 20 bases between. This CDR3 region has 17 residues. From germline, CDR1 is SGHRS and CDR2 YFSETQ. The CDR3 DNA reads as TGCGCCAGCAGCTTGGCCGTCAGCGCACAGGTCGAGGAGACCCAGTACTTC. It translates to CASSLAVSAQVEETQYF.

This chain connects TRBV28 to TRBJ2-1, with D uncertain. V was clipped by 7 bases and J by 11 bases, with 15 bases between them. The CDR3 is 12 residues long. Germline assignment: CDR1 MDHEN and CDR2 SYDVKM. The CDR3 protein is CASKDDKRKQFF. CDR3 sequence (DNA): TGTGCCAGCAAGGACGATAAAAGAAAGCAGTTCTTC.

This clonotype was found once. The CDR3 nucleotides are TGCGCCAGCACCCGGACTAGCGGACTCAGGACCGGGGAGCTGTTTTTT. Protein: CASTRTSGLRTGELFF. The rearrangement uses TRBV10-1 and TRBJ2-2; 10 bases line up with TRBD2. This CDR3 has 16 residues. Germline V gives CDR1 WNHNN, CDR2 SYGVQD (reference sequence). After removal of 7 bases from V and 5 bases from J, the junction contained 10 bases not matched to a gene.

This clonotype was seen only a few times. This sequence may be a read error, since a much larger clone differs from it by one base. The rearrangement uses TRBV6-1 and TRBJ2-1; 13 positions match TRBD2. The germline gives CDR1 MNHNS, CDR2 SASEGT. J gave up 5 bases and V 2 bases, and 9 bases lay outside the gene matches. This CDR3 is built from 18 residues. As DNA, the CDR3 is TGTGCCAGCAGTGAAACCAAGTTCGGACTAGCGGGGGACAATGAGCAGTTCTTC. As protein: CASSETKFGLAGDNEQFF.

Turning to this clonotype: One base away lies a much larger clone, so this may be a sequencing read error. The CDR3 coding sequence is TGTGCCAACAGCAAAAGGGGGACAGGGCCCAATCAGCCCCAGCATTTT. Its protein is CANSKRGTGPNQPQHF. This chain connects TRBV6-1 to TRBJ1-5; 9 bases align to TRBD1. CDR1 is MNHNS and CDR2 is SASEGT in the germline V gene. The J segment lost 3 bases and the V segment lost 10 bases, leaving 13 bases of the junction unmatched. This CDR3 spans 16 amino acids.

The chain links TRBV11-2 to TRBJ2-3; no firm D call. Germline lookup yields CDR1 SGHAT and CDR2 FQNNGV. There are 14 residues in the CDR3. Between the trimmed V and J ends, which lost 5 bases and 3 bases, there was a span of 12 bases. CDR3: CASSLPGRTDTQYF. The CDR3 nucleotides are TGTGCCAGCAGCCTCCCGGGCCGGACAGATACGCAGTATTTT.

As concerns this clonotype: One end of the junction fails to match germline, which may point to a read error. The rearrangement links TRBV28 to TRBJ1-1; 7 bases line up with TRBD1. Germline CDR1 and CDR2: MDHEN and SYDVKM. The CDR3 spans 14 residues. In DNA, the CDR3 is TGTGTCAGCAGTTTCACAGGGGAATCGAGTGAAGCTTTCTTT. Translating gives CVSSFTGESSEAFF. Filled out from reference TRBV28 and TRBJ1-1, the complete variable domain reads DVKVTQSSRYLVKRTGEKVFLECVQDMDHENMFWYRQDPGLGLRLIYFSYDVKMKEKGDIPEGYSVSREKKERFSLILESASTNQTSMYLCVSSFTGESSEAFFGQGTRLTVV.

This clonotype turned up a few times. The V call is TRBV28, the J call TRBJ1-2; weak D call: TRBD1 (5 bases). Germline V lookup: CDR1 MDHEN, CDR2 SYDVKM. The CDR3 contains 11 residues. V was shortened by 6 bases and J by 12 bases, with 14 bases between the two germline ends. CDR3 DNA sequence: TGTGCCAGCAGCCGCTTAGGGGAGGACACCTTC. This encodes CASSRLGEDTF.